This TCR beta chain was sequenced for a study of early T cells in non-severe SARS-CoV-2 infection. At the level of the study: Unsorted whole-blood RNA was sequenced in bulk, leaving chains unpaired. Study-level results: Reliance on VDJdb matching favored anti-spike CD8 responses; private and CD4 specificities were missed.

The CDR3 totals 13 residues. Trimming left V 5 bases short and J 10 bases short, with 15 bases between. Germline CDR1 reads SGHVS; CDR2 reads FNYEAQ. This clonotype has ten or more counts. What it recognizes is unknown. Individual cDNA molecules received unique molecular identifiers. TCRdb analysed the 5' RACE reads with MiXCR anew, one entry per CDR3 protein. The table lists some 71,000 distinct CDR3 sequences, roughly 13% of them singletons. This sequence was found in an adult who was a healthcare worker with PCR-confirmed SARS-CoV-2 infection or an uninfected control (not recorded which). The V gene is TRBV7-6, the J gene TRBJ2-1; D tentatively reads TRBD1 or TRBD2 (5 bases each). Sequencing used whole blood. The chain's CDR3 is CASSTPRGLEQFF. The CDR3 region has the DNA TGTGCCAGCAGCACCCCACGGGGCCTAGAGCAGTTCTTC.